This T cell receptor (beta chain) was captured in a study of T cells in Graves' hyperthyroidism and ophthalmopathy. PBMCs were sourced from roughly 9.7 ml fresh peripheral blood. The table lists this clonotype with many counts. RNA transcripts yielded amplified TCR beta CDR3 regions. Using the HTBI primer set, a first-round RT-PCR was run on the TCR CDR3. MiXCR, run by TCRdb on the multiplex PCR reads, gives a single entry per CDR3 protein. Of roughly 750,000 distinct CDR3 sequences in the sample, around 15% were seen once. Sequencing used blood. This receptor was taken from a man aged 18-30 years with Graves' hyperthyroidism.

The CDR3 loop reads CASSFRALYEQYF. The CDR3 DNA sequence: TGTGCCAGCAGTTTCAGGGCTCTCTACGAGCAGTACTTC. The J gene is TRBJ2-7, the V gene TRBV28; TRBD1 is a possible D gene (5 bases). Germline V gene sequence: CDR1 MDHEN, CDR2 SYDVKM. Trimming stripped 3 bases from V and 3 bases from J, with 9 bases between. This CDR3 comprises 13 residues.